Each of the 2 T cell receptor beta chains below was sequenced from the same sample in a study of OX40 agonist ivuxolimab in advanced cancers. Using immunoSEQ multiplex PCR, the repertoire was profiled, and TCRdb retains in-frame clones only, with some absent. The sample yields 50,000 to 75,000 clones, 87% seen once. The material sequenced was CD4+ or CD8+ T cells sorted from blood, taken in a trial of the OX40 agonist ivuxolimab. These receptors all stem from an adult with an advanced solid tumor such as melanoma, head and neck, liver or kidney cancer.

The chain carries TRBV5-1 and TRBJ2-1; TRBD2 aligns across 8 bases. Germline V gene sequence: CDR1 SGHRS, CDR2 YFSETQ. The CDR3 length is 16 residues. V was clipped by 1 base and J by 4 bases; unmatched bases: 7. CDR3 sequence reads: CASSLLAGLGYNEQFF. Here the CDR3 DNA reads TGCGCCAGCAGCTTGTTAGCGGGGTTGGGGTACAATGAGCAGTTCTTC.

The rearrangement links TRBV6-5 to TRBJ2-7; 7 bases fit TRBD1. This CDR3 has 13 amino acids. V lost 0 bases to trimming and J lost 8 bases; unmatched junction nucleotides: 4. Germline CDR1 reads MNHEY; CDR2 reads SVGAGI. The DNA of the CDR3 is TGTGCCAGCAGTTACTCGAAGGGGGCCAAGCAGTACTTC. It specifies CASSYSKGAKQYF.